The entry that follows covers one T cell receptor (beta chain) sequence. Germline V CDR1 and CDR2: SGHTA, FQGNSA. This CDR3 spans 15 amino acids. Germline trimming cut 3 bases from V and 8 bases from J; bases unmatched to any gene: 8. This specimen belongs to a study of T-cell reconstitution after alpha-beta-depleted transplantation in children. A TCRbeta library incorporating unique molecular identifiers was prepared. MiXCR was run by TCRdb on the PCR reads, yielding one entry per CDR3 protein. The sample holds around 700,000 distinct CDR3 sequences, roughly 14% seen once. The material was PBMCs, obtained before TCRalphabeta/CD19-depleted stem cell transplant. The chain carries TRBV7-2 and TRBJ2-2; TRBD2 matches 8 bases. The receptor was derived from a girl between 2 and 10 years old with congenital amegakaryocytic thrombocytopenia, due to receive a stem cell transplant. The CDR3 sequence is CASSLRSSGRGELFF. The CDR3 DNA reads as TGTGCCAGCAGCTTGAGAAGCAGCGGGAGAGGGGAGCTGTTTTTT.